These 26 T cell receptor beta chains originate from one sample sequenced in a study of tumor and adjacent non-tumor tissue in lung cancer. No cell sorting was done before RNA was extracted from the tissue. TCRbeta libraries were built with three rounds of nested PCR, modified from ARM-PCR. TCRdb used MiXCR to reprocess the multiplex PCR reads, holding one entry per CDR3 protein. The sample holds 120,000 or so distinct CDR3 sequences, 66% seen once. The sequencing input was lung tumor tissue. All receptors derive from a man younger than 45 with non-small cell lung cancer.

Comment on this clonotype: The junction differs from germline at one of its ends, possibly a read error. The DNA of the CDR3 is TGTGCCAGCAGCTTAGACTTGGGACAGGCTGGTATGAACACTGAAGCTTTATTT. Protein sequence: CASSLDLGQAGMNTEALF. The chain links TRBV11-2 to TRBJ1-1; 8 positions match TRBD1. This CDR3 has 18 amino acids. Germline V gene lookup returns CDR1 SGHAT and CDR2 FQNNGV. The variable domain in full, with the rest retrieved from reference TRBV11-2 and TRBJ1-1, is EAGVAQSPRYKIIEKRQSVAFWCNPISGHATLYWYQQILGQGPKLLIQFQNNGVVDDSQLPKDRFSAERLKGVDSTLKIQPAKLEDSAVYLCASSLDLGQAGMNTEALFGQGTRLTVV.

Details on this clonotype: With a much larger clone just one base away, this may be a read error. The CDR3 spells CASSLAGWNTRELFF. CDR3 nucleotides: TGTGCCAGCAGCTTGGCAGGGTGGAACACCCGGGAGCTGTTTTTT. The chain recombines TRBV5-6 with TRBJ2-2; D is possibly TRBD1 (5 bases). CDR1 is SGHDT, CDR2 YYEEEE, per germline. This CDR3 comprises 15 residues.

Concerning this clonotype itself: A read error is likely, as this CDR3 ends without the conserved phenylalanine or tryptophan. The genes are TRBV29-1 and TRBJ1-2, with D hard to call. Trimming pared 8 bases from V and 5 bases from J, leaving 18 bases between. Germline CDR1 and CDR2: SQVTM and ANQGSEA. This CDR3 is 13 amino acids long. CDR3 DNA sequence: TGCAGCACTTTGGACGGTCGGGTGTATGGCTACACCTTA. It yields the protein CSTLDGRVYGYTL.

This clonotype was seen a single time. A much larger clone is a single base away; this may be a read error. V usage is TRBV29-1 and J usage is TRBJ2-2; D might be TRBD2 (6 bases). This CDR3 region has 14 residues. Germline lookup yields CDR1 SQVTM and CDR2 ANQGSEA. Trimming removed 4 bases at V and 2 bases at J, with 11 bases between. Here the CDR3 DNA reads TGCAGCGTTGCCGGGACTGGCAACACCGGGGAGCTGTTTTTT. It specifies CSVAGTGNTGELFF.

The table lists this clonotype with a count of one. One end of the junction is discordant with germline, which a read error may explain. The chain has TRBV29-1 and TRBJ2-5, with 13 bases fitting TRBD2. This CDR3 comprises 14 residues. The V gene's germline CDR1 is SQVTM and CDR2 ANQGSEA. The CDR3 DNA reads TGCTGCGTTACTACTAGCGGGAGGGTTGAGACCCAGTACTTC. Encoded protein: CCVTTSGRVETQYF.

This clonotype occurred many times. The V and J genes are TRBV12-3 or TRBV12-4 and TRBJ2-7; no reliable D call. V lost 6 bases and J 7 bases, leaving 10 bases between the germline ends. This CDR3 has 11 amino acids. CDR3 residues: CASSPADEQYF. In DNA form, the CDR3 reads TGTGCCAGCAGCCCGGCGGATGAGCAGTACTTC.

Of note for this clonotype: A single base separates this from a much larger clone, so it may be a read error. V is TRBV12-3 or TRBV12-4 and J is TRBJ2-3; unclear D gene. This CDR3 is built from 11 residues. The V gene lost 4 bases and the J gene lost 5 bases, with 4 bases spanning the gap. This chain's CDR3 is CASSSIDTQYF. The CDR3 nucleotides read TGTGCCAGCAGTTCTATAGATACGCAGTATTTT.

Many counts were recorded for this clonotype. The rearrangement joins TRBV24-1 to TRBJ1-1; D call uncertain. From germline, CDR1 is KGHDR and CDR2 SFDVKD. V was clipped by 3 bases and J by 6 bases, with 10 bases between them. This CDR3 is built from 13 residues. The CDR3 reads CATSDPGRSEAFF. CDR3 nucleotides: TGTGCCACCAGTGATCCTGGACGGTCTGAAGCTTTCTTT.

This clonotype was seen just once. The germline gene is not matched at one end of the junction; a read error may be the cause. This rearrangement joins TRBV12-3 or TRBV12-4 to TRBJ2-1; 7 bases fit TRBD1. The CDR3 consists of 15 residues. CDR3 sequence (DNA): TGTGTCAGCAGTCCCCCAGGGGACAGAAACAATGAGCAGTTCTTC. Its protein product is CVSSPPGDRNNEQFF.

This clonotype was observed at least ten times. The V call is TRBV20-1, the J call TRBJ2-5; possibly TRBD2 for D (5 bases). Trimming cost V 2 bases and J 1 base, with 8 bases left between them. Germline CDR1 DFQATT, CDR2 SNEGSKA (reference sequence). The CDR3 length is 13 residues. The CDR3 spells CSARFLAQETQYF. The CDR3 DNA reads as TGCAGTGCTAGATTTCTAGCCCAAGAGACCCAGTACTTC.

This clonotype was found a few times. The genes are TRBV20-1 and TRBJ2-7, with 9 bases fitting TRBD1. Losses at the gene ends were 3 bases for V and 2 bases for J; bases not matched to a gene: 14. The CDR3 spans 17 residues. The V gene's germline CDR1 is DFQATT and CDR2 SNEGSKA (reference sequence). The CDR3 nucleotides are TGCAGTGCTAGTGGGGGACAGGGTAACAATAATGCCTACGAGCAGTACTTC. This sequence encodes CSASGGQGNNNAYEQYF.

Concerning this clonotype itself: Being one base from a much bigger clone, this may be a read error. This chain connects TRBV12-3 or TRBV12-4 to TRBJ2-6; TRBD1 or TRBD2 may be the D gene (5 bases each). The CDR3 loop spans 17 amino acids. The CDR3 loop is CASSPNRGVSGANLLTF. The DNA for the CDR3 is TGTGCCAGCAGTCCTAACCGAGGGGTCTCTGGGGCCAACCTCCTGACTTTC.

The chain links TRBV10-3 to TRBJ2-1; TRBD2 aligns across 12 bases. This CDR3 comprises 18 residues. CDR1 and CDR2 from the germline V gene are ENHRY and SYGVKD. The junction had 13 bases not matched to a gene; V was cut back by 3 bases and J by 7 bases. The CDR3 DNA sequence: TGTGCCATCAGTGACCCCCTACTTTCTAGCGGGGGGGCAAATGAGCAGTTCTTC. The encoded protein is CAISDPLLSSGGANEQFF.

As to this clonotype: It may be a read error: a sequence one base away is much more abundant. The rearrangement links TRBV6-1 to TRBJ2-3; the D is unclear. CDR3 length equals 14 residues. The V gene's germline CDR1 is MNHNS and CDR2 SASEGT. For the CDR3, the DNA is TGTGCCAGCAGCCGACTTACCAGCACAGATATGCAGTATTTT. Protein sequence: CASSRLTSTDMQYF.

This clonotype was observed a few times. A much larger clone differs by one base, so this may be a read error. The V and J genes are TRBV20-1 and TRBJ2-5; TRBD1 aligns across 10 bases. This CDR3 has 14 amino acids. CDR1 is DFQATT, CDR2 SNEGSKA, per germline (reference sequence). CDR3 bases: TGCAGTACTAGGACAGGGGGTTACCAAGAGACCCAGTACTTC. Its translation: CSTRTGGYQETQYF.

The rearrangement links TRBV11-2 to TRBJ1-2, with unresolved D. The CDR3 has 15 amino acids. V gave up 7 bases and J gave up 5 bases, with 20 bases separating them. Per germline, CDR1 SGHAT and CDR2 FQNNGV. The CDR3 coding sequence is TGTGCCAGCAACTCCGACCCGGGAGGAGTGTATGGCTACACCTTC. This codes for CASNSDPGGVYGYTF.

Of note for this clonotype: The conserved phenylalanine or tryptophan is not found at the CDR3 terminus, so this likely reflects a read error. The genes are TRBV6-5 and TRBJ2-2; 7 bases are a match to TRBD2. CDR3 length equals 15 residues. Germline-derived CDR1 and CDR2 are MNHEY and SVGAGI. The CDR3 DNA reads TGTGCCAGCCACCCCGGGACTATTAACACTGGGGAGCTGTTTTCT. Amino acid sequence: CASHPGTINTGELFS.

To note about this clonotype: A read error may explain this, as a much larger clone is one base away. The chain joins TRBV7-9 to TRBJ2-7, with a possible D match to TRBD2 (5 bases). The germline V gene has CDR1 SEHNR and CDR2 FQNEAQ (reference sequence). CDR3 length: 14 residues. The CDR3 sequence is CADDGEGRSFEQYF. The CDR3 DNA is TGTGCCGATGACGGTGAGGGCCGGTCCTTCGAGCAGTACTTC.

This clonotype has just one count. Given the absence of the conserved phenylalanine or tryptophan at the CDR3 end, a read error is likely. The CDR3 loop reads CSAWSPSETQYL. The CDR3 DNA sequence: TGCAGTGCCTGGAGCCCGAGCGAGACCCAGTACCTC. The V gene is TRBV20-1, the J gene TRBJ2-5; D ambiguous. The CDR3 is 12 amino acids. Germline loops: CDR1 DFQATT, CDR2 SNEGSKA (reference sequence). The V and J ends lost 6 bases and 5 bases respectively, with 13 bases between them.

As to this clonotype: A read error is possible here, since a much larger clone lies one base away. J is TRBJ1-1 and V is TRBV6-1; 8 bases are shared with TRBD1. Germline CDR1 MNHNS, CDR2 SASEGT. CDR3 size: 15 residues. CDR3 DNA: TGTACCAGCAGTGGCGGACAGGGCATGAACACTGAAGCTTTCTTT. It is translated as CTSSGGQGMNTEAFF.

This chain links TRBV11-3 with TRBJ2-1, with D possibly TRBD1 on 5 matching bases. Germline V gives CDR1 SGHNT, CDR2 YENEEA. This CDR3 comprises 16 residues. Trimming stripped 2 bases from V and 12 bases from J, with 23 bases between. This CDR3 reads CASSLRRRQIYSGQFF. The CDR3, as DNA: TGTGCCAGCAGCTTACGCCGTCGACAGATCTACAGTGGGCAGTTCTTC.

This clonotype came up a few times. Relative to the germline gene, one junction end is altered; a read error may explain this. V gene TRBV5-1 combines with J gene TRBJ2-2; 8 bases are a match to TRBD2. CDR1 is SGHRS, CDR2 YFSETQ, per germline. This CDR3 spans 15 amino acids. The CDR3 spells CARSLGTSGTGELFF. The CDR3 DNA is TGCGCCAGGAGCTTGGGGACTAGTGGAACCGGGGAGCTGTTTTTT.

This clonotype is deemed large (0.1 to 1%). The chain joins TRBV20-1 to TRBJ2-5; no definite D call. This CDR3 is 10 amino acids long. Germline CDR1 reads DFQATT; CDR2 reads SNEGSKA (reference sequence). Between the trimmed V and J ends, which lost 6 bases and 2 bases, there was a span of 4 bases. DNA for the CDR3: TGCAGTGCGCTTCAAGAGACCCAGTACTTC. It translates to CSALQETQYF.

As concerns this clonotype: A much bigger clone sits one base away, suggesting this may be a read error. The missing conserved phenylalanine or tryptophan at the end of this CDR3 makes a read error likely. The chain is built from TRBV6-1 and TRBJ1-6; D unresolved. V lost 6 bases, J lost 4 bases, and 10 bases lay in between. Germline V CDR1 and CDR2: MNHNS, SASEGT. This CDR3 is built from 14 residues. The CDR3 region is CASSSGPYNSPLHY. CDR3 nucleotides: TGTGCCAGCAGCTCGGGTCCTTATAATTCACCCCTCCACTAT.

Remarks on this clonotype: The missing conserved phenylalanine or tryptophan at the end of this CDR3 makes a read error likely. The V call is TRBV24-1, the J call TRBJ1-3, with D possibly matching TRBD1 (6 bases). V lost 6 bases to trimming and J lost 3 bases, with 11 bases between them. Germline values: CDR1 KGHDR, CDR2 SFDVKD. The CDR3 sequence is 14 residues long. The CDR3 is CATSPGARGNTIYL. The CDR3 DNA sequence: TGTGCCACCAGTCCGGGGGCACGTGGAAACACCATATATTTA.

Note on this clonotype: A read error may explain this, as a much larger clone is one base away. The chain employs TRBV20-1 and TRBJ2-7; D uncertain. Germline V lookup: CDR1 DFQATT, CDR2 SNEGSKA (reference sequence). Trimming stripped 5 bases from V and 0 bases from J, with 11 bases between. The CDR3 has 13 residues. The chain's CDR3 is CSAPADSSYEQYF. CDR3 coding DNA: TGCAGTGCTCCCGCTGATAGCTCCTACGAGCAGTACTTC.